The next 25 T cell receptor beta chains were all read from a single sample in a study of type 1 and type 2 diabetes patients. Amplification started from genomic DNA. Multiplex PCR with 30 forward and 13 reverse primers amplified the TCR beta CDR3. TCRdb reprocessed the multiplex PCR reads with MiXCR, giving one entry per CDR3 protein. The sample consists of about 250,000 distinct CDR3 sequences, 40% to 50% of them appearing once. Sequencing input: peripheral blood mononuclear cells (PBMCs). Every receptor here comes from a man between 18 and 35 years old with type 2 diabetes.

The V gene is TRBV6-6, the J gene TRBJ2-7; 7 positions agree with TRBD2. TRBJ2-1 explains the end of the DNA better; the J call may be wrong. Germline V gene data show CDR1 as MNHNY and CDR2 as SVGAGI (reference sequence). The CDR3 has 15 amino acids. The CDR3 sequence: CASSYSETGGNEQFF. The DNA of the CDR3 is TGTGCCAGCAGTTACTCGGAGACGGGGGGCAATGAGCAGTTCTTC.

The chain joins TRBV20-1 to TRBJ1-5; D perhaps matches TRBD1 (6 bases). The germline gives CDR1 DFQATT, CDR2 SNEGSKA (reference sequence). Trimming took 3 bases from V and 5 from J, leaving 17 bases between them. The CDR3 is 15 residues long. The CDR3 is CSASTPGQRDQPQHF. The CDR3 coding sequence is TGCAGTGCTAGTACCCCAGGACAGAGAGATCAGCCCCAGCATTTT.

This clonotype was observed a few times. The J gene is TRBJ2-6, the V gene TRBV12-3 or TRBV12-4; perhaps TRBD1 as D (6 bases). V shed 5 bases and J shed 0 bases, with 11 bases lying between them. This CDR3 has 16 residues. The DNA for the CDR3 is TGTGCCAGCAGTCGAGGACAGACCTCTGGGGCCAACGTCCTGACTTTC. It is translated as CASSRGQTSGANVLTF.

The rearrangement uses TRBV30 and TRBJ2-3; 13 positions match TRBD2. Germline CDR1 GTSNPN, CDR2 SVGIG (reference sequence). The CDR3 runs to 19 residues. The V segment lost 0 bases and the J segment 3 bases; nucleotides outside the gene matches: 12. CDR3 DNA sequence: TGTGCCTGGAGTGTACGAGGACTAGCGGGAGACAAAGGTACAGATACGCAGTATTTT. Its protein is CAWSVRGLAGDKGTDTQYF.

CDR3 in amino acids: CASSIGQGLYEQYF. CDR3 nucleotide sequence: TGTGCCAGTAGTATAGGTCAGGGACTCTACGAGCAGTACTTC. The chain combines TRBV19 with TRBJ2-7; weak D call: TRBD2 (6 bases). From germline, CDR1 is LNHDA and CDR2 SQIVND (reference sequence). The CDR3 totals 14 residues. V shed 1 base and J shed 3 bases, with 10 bases lying between them.

This clonotype was counted ten times or more. The J gene is TRBJ1-4, the V gene TRBV2, with D uncertain. V lost 3 bases, J lost 7 bases, and 6 bases lay in between. Per the germline V gene, CDR1 is SNHLY and CDR2 is FYNNEI. This CDR3 contains 12 residues. CDR3: CASSDGGEKLFF. The CDR3 DNA follows: TGTGCCAGCAGTGACGGTGGTGAAAAACTGTTTTTT.

The V gene is TRBV4-3, the J gene TRBJ1-2, with 7 bases identical to TRBD1. The CDR3 runs to 15 residues. Germline V gives CDR1 LGHNA, CDR2 YSLEER. V shed 0 bases, J shed 4 bases, and the junction held 5 bases outside the gene matches. CDR3 loop: CASSQESTGTYGYTF. CDR3 bases: TGCGCCAGCAGCCAAGAGTCGACAGGGACCTATGGCTACACCTTC.

Notes on this clonotype: One end of the junction is discordant with germline, which a read error may explain. CDR3 DNA sequence: TGTGCCACCAGTGACCCGACCCAACGGGACACAGATGCGCAGTATTTT. It encodes CATSDPTQRDTDAQYF. J is TRBJ2-3 and V is TRBV24-1; maybe TRBD1 (6 bases). This CDR3 has 16 amino acids. Germline V gives CDR1 KGHDR, CDR2 SFDVKD.

This clonotype was seen a few times. J is TRBJ1-2 and V is TRBV29-1; TRBD1 is a possible D gene (5 bases). Germline values: CDR1 SQVTM, CDR2 ANQGSEA. With 5 bases removed from V and 8 bases from J, the gap between germline ends came to 12 bases. The CDR3 contains 11 residues. The CDR3 loop is CSVQQGSGYTF. For the CDR3, the DNA is TGCAGCGTTCAGCAGGGATCGGGCTACACCTTC. The complete variable domain, with remaining parts taken from reference TRBV29-1 and TRBJ1-2, reads SAVISQKPSRDICQRGTSLTIQCQVDSQVTMMFWYRQQPGQSLTLIATANQGSEATYESGFVIDKFPISRPNLTFSTLTVSNMSPEDSSIYLCSVQQGSGYTFGSGTRLTVV.

The chain has TRBV10-2 and TRBJ2-7; D is possibly TRBD2 (5 bases). The CDR3 is 12 amino acids. Germline CDR1 is WSHSY and CDR2 is SAAADI. Trimming took off 0 bases at V and 6 bases at J, with 6 bases between the two ends. The CDR3 DNA follows: TGCGCCAGCAGTGAGTCGAGCGGCGAGCAGTACTTC. Encoded protein: CASSESSGEQYF.

In this sample, this clonotype turned up a few times. J is TRBJ2-1 and V is TRBV6-5, with 13 positions matching TRBD2. Unmatched junction bases numbered 4, after V lost 7 bases and J lost 10 bases. CDR1 is MNHEY, CDR2 SVGAGI, per germline. CDR3 length: 13 amino acids. The CDR3: CASKLAGGEEQFF. The CDR3 region has the DNA TGTGCCAGCAAACTAGCGGGAGGGGAGGAGCAGTTCTTC.

As regards this clonotype: At one end the junction does not follow the germline gene, possibly because of a read error. This chain links TRBV19 with TRBJ2-7; perhaps D is TRBD1 or TRBD2 (5 bases each). In germline, CDR1 is LNHDA, CDR2 SQIVND (reference sequence). The CDR3 is made up of 14 amino acids. CDR3 sequence reads: CASSQGTSSYEQYF. The CDR3 DNA sequence: TGCGCCAGCAGCCAAGGGACGTCAAGCTACGAGCAGTACTTC.

The V and J genes are TRBV19 and TRBJ2-1; D not resolved. The CDR3 has 14 amino acids. The germline V gene encodes CDR1 LNHDA and CDR2 SQIVND (reference sequence). V was pared by 3 bases and J by 2 bases, with 8 bases between. The CDR3 DNA reads as TGTGCCAGTAGTATTGCGGAGACCTACAATGAGCAGTTCTTC. Translated, it gives CASSIAETYNEQFF. Full variable domain (rest looked up from reference TRBV19 and TRBJ2-1): DGGITQSPKYLFRKEGQNVTLSCEQNLNHDAMYWYRQDPGQGLRLIYYSQIVNDFQKGDIAEGYSVSREKKESFPLTVTSAQKNPTAFYLCASSIAETYNEQFFGPGTRLTVL.

The chain is built from TRBV20-1 and TRBJ1-4, with D perhaps TRBD1 (6 bases). Per the germline V gene, CDR1 is DFQATT and CDR2 is SNEGSKA (reference sequence). The length of the CDR3 is 12 residues. Trimming left V 5 bases short and J 3 bases short, with 7 bases between. CDR3 DNA sequence: TGCAGTGCTCGACAGGCTAATGAAAAACTGTTTTTT. Translation: CSARQANEKLFF.

This clonotype was picked up a small number of times. The J gene is TRBJ1-6, the V gene TRBV11-2; weak D call: TRBD1 (6 bases). Per the germline V gene, CDR1 is SGHAT and CDR2 is FQNNGV. Trimming left V 5 bases short and J 6 bases short, with 14 bases between. The CDR3 length is 15 residues. CDR3 in DNA: TGTGCCAGCAGCGTGAAGGGGGATAGTAATTCACCCCTCCACTTT. Amino acid sequence: CASSVKGDSNSPLHF.

The chain recombines TRBV20-1 with TRBJ1-1; D perhaps matches TRBD1 (5 bases). The CDR3 runs 13 residues. The V gene lost 6 bases and the J gene lost 1 base, with 12 bases spanning the gap. Germline CDR1 DFQATT, CDR2 SNEGSKA (reference sequence). The CDR3 DNA reads TGCAGTGCGTCGGACATCTCGAACACTGAAGCTTTCTTT. This codes for CSASDISNTEAFF.

The chain links TRBV5-1 to TRBJ1-1; 8 positions match TRBD1. Germline CDR1 is SGHRS and CDR2 is YFSETQ. The V segment lost 6 bases and the J segment 6 bases; nucleotides outside the gene matches: 7. The CDR3 totals 13 residues. In nucleotides, the CDR3 is TGCGCCAGCAACGCAGGGGGCGCGTCTGAAGCTTTCTTT. Translation gives CASNAGGASEAFF. Filled out from reference TRBV5-1 and TRBJ1-1, the complete variable domain reads KAGVTQTPRYLIKTRGQQVTLSCSPISGHRSVSWYQQTPGQGLQFLFEYFSETQRNKGNFPGRFSGRQFSNSRSEMNVSTLELGDSALYLCASNAGGASEAFFGQGTRLTVV.

The genes are TRBV3-1 and TRBJ2-7; D is unclear. This CDR3 is 14 amino acids long. The germline V and J ends were trimmed by 4 bases and 2 bases, with 12 bases remaining between them. The germline V gene encodes CDR1 LGHDT and CDR2 YNNKEL (reference sequence). CDR3 in amino acids: CASSLSQATYEQYF. The CDR3 DNA reads TGTGCCAGCAGCCTATCGCAGGCCACCTACGAGCAGTACTTC.

V gene TRBV6-6 combines with J gene TRBJ1-6, with D tentatively TRBD1 (6 bases). CDR1 MNHNY and CDR2 SVGAGI come from the germline V gene (reference sequence). Deletions cut 0 bases from V and 4 bases from J, with 10 bases between. This CDR3 is 16 amino acids long. The CDR3 protein is CASSYSDSKYNSPLHF. DNA for the CDR3: TGTGCCAGCAGTTACTCGGACAGCAAATATAATTCACCCCTCCACTTT.

This clonotype showed up just a few times. The chain is built from TRBV7-2 and TRBJ1-1, with D unresolved. V shed 1 base and J shed 7 bases, with 7 bases lying between them. The germline V gene encodes CDR1 SGHTA and CDR2 FQGNSA. This CDR3 has 12 amino acids. CDR3 loop: CASSLDWLEAFF. CDR3 nucleotide sequence: TGTGCCAGCAGCTTAGATTGGCTTGAAGCTTTCTTT. The full variable domain, with the rest looked up from reference TRBV7-2 and TRBJ1-1, is GAGVSQSPSNKVTEKGKDVELRCDPISGHTALYWYRQSLGQGLEFLIYFQGNSAPDKSGLPSDRFSAERTGGSVSTLTIQRTQQEDSAVYLCASSLDWLEAFFGQGTRLTVV.

As concerns this clonotype: One end of the junction does not line up with germline, which may come from a read error. The chain links TRBV20-1 to TRBJ2-5, with D hard to call. The CDR3 contains 14 residues. Germline loops: CDR1 DFQATT, CDR2 SNEGSKA (reference sequence). The CDR3 coding sequence is TGCGGTGCTAGAGCCCGAGGTGGGTACGAGACCCAGTACTTC. This sequence encodes CGARARGGYETQYF.

This clonotype was seen ten or more times. V is TRBV15 and J is TRBJ2-7; TRBD1 aligns across 7 bases. The CDR3 totals 15 residues. J gave up 2 bases and V 2 bases, and 6 bases lay outside the gene matches. Germline V gene data show CDR1 as LNHNV and CDR2 as YYDKDF (reference sequence). The CDR3 DNA reads TGTGCCACCAGCAGAACCCGGGACAGAGCCTACGAGCAGTACTTC. As protein: CATSRTRDRAYEQYF. Full variable domain (outside the CDR3, taken from reference TRBV15 and TRBJ2-7): DAMVIQNPRYQVTQFGKPVTLSCSQTLNHNVMYWYQQKSSQAPKLLFHYYDKDFNNEADTPDNFQSRRPNTSFCFLDIRSPGLGDTAMYLCATSRTRDRAYEQYFGPGTRLTVT.

This chain connects TRBV12-3 or TRBV12-4 to TRBJ2-1; a weak D match, TRBD2 (5 bases). There are 15 residues in the CDR3. V dropped 6 bases and J dropped 7 bases, with 19 bases sitting between them. The CDR3: CASRESGLLTNEQFF. Here the CDR3 DNA reads TGTGCCAGCAGAGAAAGCGGACTGCTAACAAATGAGCAGTTCTTC.

The DNA of the CDR3 is TGTGCCAGCAGCCCGCTAGCGGGAAAGACAGATACGCAGTATTTT. The encoded protein is CASSPLAGKTDTQYF. This sequence joins TRBV7-8 and TRBJ2-3; 9 nucleotides align to TRBD2. The CDR3 has 15 residues. The germline gives CDR1 SGHVS, CDR2 FQNEAQ. Trimming at V came to 5 bases and at J to 3 bases, leaving 6 bases not matched to a gene.

This clonotype has just a few counts. This chain connects TRBV28 to TRBJ2-7, with 8 bases matching TRBD1. CDR1 is MDHEN and CDR2 is SYDVKM in the germline V gene. This CDR3 comprises 15 residues. V was pared by 0 bases and J by 4 bases, with 5 bases of the junction left unmatched. DNA of the CDR3: TGTGCCAGCAGTTTATGGGGGACAGGACGATACGAGCAGTACTTC. Translating it yields CASSLWGTGRYEQYF. Full variable domain (missing parts from reference TRBV28 and TRBJ2-7): DVKVTQSSRYLVKRTGEKVFLECVQDMDHENMFWYRQDPGLGLRLIYFSYDVKMKEKGDIPEGYSVSREKKERFSLILESASTNQTSMYLCASSLWGTGRYEQYFGPGTRLTVT.